These T cell receptor beta chains were read from a single sample in a study of T cells of healthy individuals. TCRdb reanalysed the 5' RACE reads using MiXCR and keeps one entry per CDR3 protein. The sample shows 65,000 to 95,000 distinct CDR3 sequences, about 4.8% of them seen only once. The receptor set was obtained from a female donor in good health. The CDR3 runs from the conserved cysteine through the conserved F or W. Fields, in order: V gene, clone size, J gene, D gene, CDR3 DNA, CDR3 protein. D genes are given only for firm matches. The size of a clone is reported for some rows only, either as once, few or many, or as a class for expanded clones.

TRBV12-3/TRBV12-4	many	TRBJ1-1	.	TGTGCCAGTTTTCTTCGGGGGTCCTCGGGTGAAGCTTTCTTT	CASFLRGSSGEAFF
TRBV7-2	many	TRBJ2-5	.	TGTGCCAGCAGCCCCCATGGGTTCCTCGGAGAGGGGACCCAGTACTTC	CASSPHGFLGEGTQYF
TRBV6-2/TRBV6-3	many	TRBJ1-1	.	TGTGCCAGCAGTTACCCCACAGACAGTTTGAACACTGAAGCTTTCTTT	CASSYPTDSLNTEAFF
TRBV28	many	TRBJ2-7	TRBD2	TGTGCCAGCAGACTAGCGGGAGGGCCCTACGAGCAGTACTTC	CASRLAGGPYEQYF
TRBV7-2	few	TRBJ1-5	.	TGTGCCAGCAGCTTTCGGGGGGCCCGATTCGGCAATCAGCCCCAGCATTTT	CASSFRGARFGNQPQHF
TRBV10-3	few	TRBJ2-1	TRBD1	TGTGCCGCCGCCGGGACAGTCTACAATGAGCAGTTCTTC	CAAAGTVYNEQFF
TRBV30	few	TRBJ2-1	TRBD2	TGTGCCTCCCGACTAGCGGGAGGGGAGACCTACAATGAGCAGTTCTTC	CASRLAGGETYNEQFF
TRBV6-5	many	TRBJ1-1	.	TGTGCCAGCAGTCCCGGGAGATTGAACACTGAAGCTTTCTTT	CASSPGRLNTEAFF
TRBV6-2/TRBV6-3	many	TRBJ2-5	.	TGTGCCAGCAGTTACGAGGACTCGGGAGAGACCCAGTACTTC	CASSYEDSGETQYF
TRBV4-3	.	TRBJ2-1	.	TGCGCCAGCAGCCAAGAGATCGCCGGAGGGGGTAATGAGCAGTTCTTC	CASSQEIAGGGNEQFF
TRBV5-6	many	TRBJ2-7	.	TGTGCCAGCAGCTTGTCCGGGGGCTACGAGCAGTACTTC	CASSLSGGYEQYF
TRBV12-3/TRBV12-4	many	TRBJ2-1	.	TGTGCCAGCAGTTTCCGGAGGGCCGTTTACAATGAGCAGTTCTTC	CASSFRRAVYNEQFF
TRBV5-1	many	TRBJ2-1	TRBD2	TGCGCCAGCAGCTTGGTGGGGCGGGAGATGGAAGGTGAGCAGTTCTTC	CASSLVGREMEGEQFF
TRBV7-2	few	TRBJ1-1	.	TGTGCCAGCAGCCGTCAAAGCCGGCTGTCTGAAGCTTTCTTT	CASSRQSRLSEAFF
TRBV28	many	TRBJ2-3	TRBD2	TGTGCCAGCAGTAAGCAGACTAGCGGGTCTAGCACAGATACGCAGTATTTT	CASSKQTSGSSTDTQYF
TRBV7-2	few	TRBJ1-4	.	TGTGCCAGCAGCTTAGTGTCAGGAAGCAACGAAAAACTGTTTTTT	CASSLVSGSNEKLFF
TRBV28	few	TRBJ1-2	.	TGTGCCAGCAGTTTAGGCAATCTAGGCAGCTATGGCTACACCTTC	CASSLGNLGSYGYTF
TRBV29-1	many	TRBJ1-4	TRBD1	TGCAGCGTCGATCTCGGCAGGGGGGAGGAAAAACTGTTTTTT	CSVDLGRGEEKLFF
TRBV4-1	many	TRBJ1-2	.	TGCGCCAGCAGCACATCTCCGGCGGACGAGACTTGGGGCTACACCTTC	CASSTSPADETWGYTF
TRBV7-2	few	TRBJ1-6	.	TGTGCCAGCTTGGAGATGAGCTCCTATAATTCACCCCTCCACTTT	CASLEMSSYNSPLHF
TRBV28	many	TRBJ1-1	.	TGTGCCAGCAGATTAGGGGAAGGAGGGAACACTGAAGCTTTCTTT	CASRLGEGGNTEAFF
TRBV6-2/TRBV6-3	many	TRBJ2-1	TRBD1	TGTGCCAGCAGTTACAGGGGGCGGTGGCAGTTCTTC	CASSYRGRWQFF
TRBV5-1	few	TRBJ2-1	TRBD2	TGCGCCACCCGGTCCGGCGGGAGTTCCTACAATGAGCAGTTCTTC	CATRSGGSSYNEQFF
TRBV7-8	.	TRBJ1-1	.	TGTGCCAGCAGCCTCGACAGACAACGCAGCACTGAAGCTTTCTTT	CASSLDRQRSTEAFF
TRBV7-2	few	TRBJ1-3	.	TGTGCCAGCAGCTTAGTCCCCTATGCCCTAGGAAACACCATATATTTT	CASSLVPYALGNTIYF
TRBV7-8	many	TRBJ2-7	TRBD1	TGTGCCAGCAGCCCTATGACAGGGTCGGGATCCGAGCAGTACTTC	CASSPMTGSGSEQYF
TRBV20-1	many	TRBJ2-7	TRBD2	TGCAGTGCTTCCCTAGCGGGGCTATACGAGCAGTACTTC	CSASLAGLYEQYF
TRBV10-3	.	TRBJ2-1	.	TGTGCCATCAGTGAGGAGGAGTACAATGAGCAGTTCTTC	CAISEEEYNEQFF
TRBV2	.	TRBJ2-3	.	TGTGCCAGCAGTGTACGAAGGGGAACAGATACGCAGTATTTT	CASSVRRGTDTQYF
TRBV18	.	TRBJ1-1	.	TGTGCCAGCTCACCACCCCCTTACACTGAAGCTTTCTTT	CASSPPPYTEAFF
TRBV18	many	TRBJ1-5	.	TGTGCCAGCTCACCACCGGTAGGAACCCATCAGCATTTT	CASSPPVGTHQHF
TRBV6-6	.	TRBJ2-7	.	TGTGCCAGCAGTCCCCATAGCGGCGACTACGAGCAGTACTTC	CASSPHSGDYEQYF
TRBV7-2	few	TRBJ1-1	.	TGTGCCAGCAGCTTAGAAGGTGTAGAAGCTTTCTTT	CASSLEGVEAFF
TRBV3-1	many	TRBJ2-5	TRBD2	TGTGCCAGCGCTCCAGGAGCGGGAGCCCAAGAGACCCAGTACTTC	CASAPGAGAQETQYF
TRBV20-1	many	TRBJ1-4	TRBD1	TGCAGTGCTAGAGTTTGGGGACAGGGGAATGAAAAACTGTTTTTT	CSARVWGQGNEKLFF
TRBV12-5	many	TRBJ1-3	.	TGTGCTAGTGGTTTTTCTGAATCTGGAAACACCATATATTTT	CASGFSESGNTIYF
TRBV5-4	few	TRBJ2-3	.	TGTGCCAGCAGCTTGGGCCACACAGATACGCAGTATTTT	CASSLGHTDTQYF
TRBV6-1	many	TRBJ1-1	.	TGTGCCAGCAGTGAAGCGCTTCCGGGGCAGACGGTAGGAGCTTTCTTT	CASSEALPGQTVGAFF
TRBV6-5	many	TRBJ1-1	.	TGTGCCAGCAGTTACGTTCCGAACACTGAAGCTTTCTTT	CASSYVPNTEAFF
TRBV28	.	TRBJ2-2	.	TGTGCCAGCAGTCATACTGCCCGGGGGATGGACGGGGAGCTGTTTTTT	CASSHTARGMDGELFF
TRBV29-1	many	TRBJ2-7	.	TGCAGCGTTGACACAGGGAGTGGAAAGCAGTACTTC	CSVDTGSGKQYF
TRBV29-1	many	TRBJ2-7	TRBD1	TGCAGCGTTGAGGGTCTAGCAGGGGGCGGTTACGAGCAGTACTTC	CSVEGLAGGGYEQYF
TRBV7-2	few	TRBJ2-7	TRBD2	TGTGCCAGCAGCTTTTACAGCGGGACCTACGAGCAGTACTTC	CASSFYSGTYEQYF
TRBV5-1	many	TRBJ2-1	TRBD2	TGCGCCAGCAGCTTGGGCGGGAGCTCCTACAATGAGCAGTTCTTC	CASSLGGSSYNEQFF
TRBV27	many	TRBJ1-2	.	TGTGCCAGCAGTTTTATAGGGGGGGATGGCTACACCTTC	CASSFIGGDGYTF
TRBV7-8	many	TRBJ2-3	.	TGTGCCAGCAGCTTACCGGAGTCAGATACGCAGTATTTT	CASSLPESDTQYF
TRBV7-2	few	TRBJ1-5	.	TGTGCCAGCAGCTTAGGGGACGTGGGAAATCAGCCCCAGCATTTT	CASSLGDVGNQPQHF
TRBV4-3	.	TRBJ1-4	TRBD1	TGCGCCAGCAGCCAAGATAGGACAGGGGGCGTTGAAAAACTGTTTTTT	CASSQDRTGGVEKLFF
TRBV20-1	few	TRBJ1-1	.	TGCAGTGCTAGAGAGACGAGGGGAATGAACACTGAAGCTTTCTTT	CSARETRGMNTEAFF
TRBV12-3/TRBV12-4	many	TRBJ1-1	.	TGTGCCAGCAGTCAACGGCCGAATTCCATGAACACTGAAGCTTTCTTT	CASSQRPNSMNTEAFF
TRBV28	many	TRBJ1-4	.	TGTGCCAGCAGGAAAGTTACCGAAAAACTGTTTTTT	CASRKVTEKLFF
TRBV7-2	few	TRBJ2-5	.	TGTGCCAGCAGCCCCCCGGTAGAACCGACCCAGTACTTC	CASSPPVEPTQYF
TRBV11-2	many	TRBJ2-3	.	TGTGCCAGCAGCCCAACCACTTTCGGGCTAGAAGTACCTGAAAAGCCAGATACGCAGTATTTT	CASSPTTFGLEVPEKPDTQYF
TRBV1	.	TRBJ2-5	.	TGCGCCAGCAGCCAACAGGCTAACAGGGATGGGTACCAAGAGACCCAGTACTTC	CASSQQANRDGYQETQYF
TRBV12-3/TRBV12-4	many	TRBJ2-1	.	TGTGCCAGCAGTTTACGCTTTCAAAGGCTTCTAGCGAGAGGCTCCTACAATGAGCAGTTCTTC	CASSLRFQRLLARGSYNEQFF
TRBV15	many	TRBJ2-5	TRBD2	TGTGCCACCAGCACTAGCGGGAGGGCTCAAGAGACCCAGTACTTC	CATSTSGRAQETQYF
TRBV29-1	once	TRBJ2-7	.	TGCAGCGTTAGGGGATCCTCCTACAAGCAGTACTTC	CSVRGSSYKQYF
TRBV28	once	TRBJ1-1	TRBD1	TGTGCCAGCAGTTCACCGGGACAGAGCCCTGAAGCTTTCTTT	CASSSPGQSPEAFF
TRBV20-1	many	TRBJ2-7	.	TGCAGTGCACAGGGGCGGGAGTTAACCTACGAGCAGTACTTC	CSAQGRELTYEQYF
TRBV29-1	many	TRBJ2-7	.	TGCAGCGTTGCCCAGCGGCCCTACGAGCAGTACTTC	CSVAQRPYEQYF